Listed here are 20 T cell receptor beta chains from one sample, sequenced in a study of Ad26.COV2.S vaccination and SARS-CoV-2 variants. Indicated treatment: 19 received Ad26.COV2.S at low or high dose, single or two shots; about 5 received placebo; per-sample allocation not given. Samples analyzed were those drawn on day 63 after the first vaccine or placebo injection. Some clones are missing from TCRdb's copy, which holds only in-frame ones; the method was immunoSEQ multiplex PCR. The data contain about 280,000 clones, around 87% of them singletons. The source was peripheral blood, collected in a trial of Ad26.COV2.S vaccine versus placebo. The receptors stem from a person between 18 and 59 years old who received the Ad26.COV2.S COVID-19 vaccine or a placebo.

In nucleotides, the CDR3 is TGCGCCAGCAGCAACAGGGGAGTGGTCACTGAAGCTTTCTTT. This gives the protein CASSNRGVVTEAFF. The V gene is TRBV10-1, the J gene TRBJ1-1; 7 bases are a match to TRBD1. CDR3 length equals 14 residues. Trimming cost V 6 bases and J 4 bases; bases outside gene matches: 8. Per germline, CDR1 WNHNN and CDR2 SYGVQD (reference sequence).

This clone came up once. The rearrangement uses TRBV4-1 and TRBJ1-2; TRBD1 is a possible D gene (5 bases). From germline, CDR1 is MGHRA and CDR2 YSYEKL. The CDR3 consists of 13 residues. Trimming removed 0 bases from V and 4 bases from J, with 6 bases in between. DNA of the CDR3: TGCGCCAGCAGCCAAGAAACAGGCTATGGCTACACCTTC. Protein: CASSQETGYGYTF.

The V and J genes are TRBV3-1 (or the pseudogene TRBV3-2) and TRBJ2-5; 10 positions agree with TRBD1. V gave up 0 bases and J gave up 5 bases; unmatched junction bases: 3. Germline loops: CDR1 LGHDT, CDR2 YNNKEL (reference sequence). The CDR3 covers 15 residues. The DNA of the CDR3 is TGTGCCAGCAGCCAAGAGGGACAGGGGAAGGAGACCCAGTACTTC. Amino acids: CASSQEGQGKETQYF.

V usage is TRBV7-2 and J usage is TRBJ1-2, with 8 bases matching TRBD1. CDR1 and CDR2 (germline): SGHTA, FQGNSA. The CDR3 extends over 16 amino acids. The V and J ends lost 5 bases and 0 bases, in that order; junction bases with no gene match: 8. The DNA of the CDR3 is TGTGCCAGCAGCCCGACAGGGGTGCCCCCTAACTATGGCTACACCTTC. Translated: CASSPTGVPPNYGYTF.

The table lists this clone with a count of one. The chain joins TRBV28 to TRBJ1-1; D perhaps matches TRBD1 (6 bases). Germline CDR1 MDHEN, CDR2 SYDVKM. V dropped 1 base and J dropped 4 bases, with 13 bases sitting between them. The CDR3 loop spans 15 amino acids. CDR3 loop: CASSLSRGLVTEAFF. The CDR3, as DNA: TGTGCCAGCAGTTTATCGAGGGGGTTGGTCACTGAAGCTTTCTTT.

This sequence joins TRBV6-5 and TRBJ2-7; D remains ambiguous. With 7 bases removed from V and 0 bases from J, the gap between germline ends came to 7 bases. The germline CDR1 and CDR2 sequences are MNHEY and SVGAGI. This CDR3 comprises 12 residues. The CDR3 nucleotides read TGTGCCAGCAAGGGCGGCTCCTACGAGCAGTACTTC. This codes for CASKGGSYEQYF.

J is TRBJ1-2 and V is TRBV6-5; a possible D gene is TRBD1 (6 bases). The ends were cut back, 2 bases at V and 5 bases at J, with 18 bases in the middle. Per germline, CDR1 MNHEY and CDR2 SVGAGI. The CDR3 contains 16 residues. CDR3 in DNA: TGTGCCAGCAGTTACGGGGGGGGCCGGAATAATTATGGCTACACCTTC. Encoded protein: CASSYGGGRNNYGYTF.

The chain carries TRBV12-5 and TRBJ1-2, with 9 bases lining up with TRBD1. CDR3 length: 13 amino acids. Germline assignment: CDR1 LGHNT and CDR2 FRNRAP. With V trimmed by 4 bases and J by 8 bases, 5 bases remained unmatched. The CDR3 DNA is TGTGCTAGTGGTTGGACAGGGGCTGAGGGCTACACCTTC. This codes for CASGWTGAEGYTF.

The genes are TRBV6-5 and TRBJ1-1, with unresolved D. Germline V gene data show CDR1 as MNHEY and CDR2 as SVGAGI. The CDR3 consists of 13 residues. V shed 5 bases and J shed 0 bases, with 7 bases lying between them. The CDR3 nucleotides are TGTGCCAGCAGTAAGACAATGAACACTGAAGCTTTCTTT. Its translation: CASSKTMNTEAFF.

The J gene is TRBJ2-2, the V gene TRBV6-5; D not certain. V gave up 8 bases and J gave up 0 bases, with 10 bases separating them. The V gene's germline CDR1 is MNHEY and CDR2 SVGAGI. This CDR3 has 14 amino acids. This CDR3 is CASHWTANTGELFF. CDR3 bases: TGTGCCAGCCATTGGACGGCGAACACCGGGGAGCTGTTTTTT.

The chain couples TRBV2 to TRBJ2-5; D is possibly TRBD2 (5 bases). The germline gives CDR1 SNHLY, CDR2 FYNNEI. CDR3 length: 13 amino acids. V shed 8 bases and J shed 5 bases, with 15 bases lying between them. The CDR3 nucleotides read TGTGCCAGCCGGGCACGATTAGCGGAGACCCAGTACTTC. Protein: CASRARLAETQYF.

V usage is TRBV7-9 and J usage is TRBJ2-2; D remains unclear. The CDR3 length is 15 residues. The germline V and J ends were trimmed by 4 bases and 4 bases, with 13 bases remaining between them. CDR1 and CDR2 (germline): SEHNR, FQNEAQ (reference sequence). CDR3 loop: CASSSPTRSTGELFF. The CDR3 coding sequence is TGTGCCAGCAGCTCCCCCACTCGATCCACCGGGGAGCTGTTTTTT.

The V and J genes are TRBV6-5 and TRBJ1-1; D not resolved. Trimming removed 2 bases from V and 4 bases from J, with 8 bases in between. Germline CDR1 and CDR2: MNHEY and SVGAGI. The CDR3 length is 13 residues. CDR3 sequence (DNA): TGTGCCAGCAGTTACGCACCGGGCACTGAAGCTTTCTTT. It specifies CASSYAPGTEAFF.

J is TRBJ2-3 and V is TRBV28, with 9 nucleotides matching TRBD2. The trim removed 2 bases at V and 2 bases at J, leaving 8 bases unmatched. Looked up from germline, CDR1 is MDHEN and CDR2 is SYDVKM. The CDR3 consists of 17 residues. The CDR3 region is CASSLRWSGGNTDTQYF. In DNA, the CDR3 is TGTGCCAGCAGTTTAAGGTGGAGCGGGGGGAACACAGATACGCAGTATTTT.

The chain has TRBV4-3 and TRBJ1-4; 7 nucleotides align to TRBD1. Germline CDR1 and CDR2: LGHNA and YSLEER. After removal of 8 bases from V and 5 bases from J, the junction contained 8 bases not matched to a gene. The CDR3 spans 14 residues. The CDR3 sequence is CASAPSTGNEKLFF. The CDR3 nucleotides read TGCGCCAGCGCGCCCTCGACAGGGAATGAAAAACTGTTTTTT.

V is TRBV7-2 and J is TRBJ1-2; D ambiguous. CDR3 length: 14 residues. V lost 5 bases and J lost 3, with 13 bases in between. Germline CDR1 and CDR2: SGHTA and FQGNSA. The CDR3, as DNA: TGTGCCAGCAGCCTCGGGGAGGAGTACTATGGCTACACCTTC. It codes for CASSLGEEYYGYTF.

The CDR3 bases are TGTGCCAGCGGGACAGGAGCCCACGAGCAGTACTTC. Translated, it gives CASGTGAHEQYF. The genes are TRBV27 and TRBJ2-7, with 8 nucleotides matching TRBD1. The V segment lost 8 bases and the J segment 5 bases; nucleotides outside the gene matches: 5. The CDR3 totals 12 residues. The germline V gene encodes CDR1 MNHEY and CDR2 SMNVEV (reference sequence).

The chain links TRBV7-6 to TRBJ2-5; D is undetermined. The CDR3 length is 13 residues. Germline CDR1 is SGHVS and CDR2 is FNYEAQ. With 1 base removed from V and 2 bases from J, the gap between germline ends came to 5 bases. This chain's CDR3 is CASSLDSQETQYF. The DNA for the CDR3 is TGTGCCAGCAGCTTAGACAGTCAAGAGACCCAGTACTTC.

This clone came up a few times. Within the sample, other DNA sequences also encode this same CDR3. J is TRBJ1-2 and V is TRBV6-4; D uncertain. This CDR3 region has 13 residues. CDR1 is MRHNA and CDR2 is SNTAGT in the germline V gene. Between the trimmed V and J ends, which lost 4 bases and 0 bases, there was a span of 6 bases. Written as DNA, the CDR3 is TGTGCCAGCAGTGTGGCAGCTAACTATGGCTACACCTTC. This codes for CASSVAANYGYTF.

V usage is TRBV6-5 and J usage is TRBJ1-4; tentative D call: TRBD1 (6 bases). This CDR3 comprises 16 residues. Trimming took off 4 bases at V and 0 bases at J, with 12 bases between the two ends. Germline lookup yields CDR1 MNHEY and CDR2 SVGAGI. CDR3: CASSWAGGATNEKLFF. As DNA, the CDR3 is TGTGCCAGCAGTTGGGCGGGGGGCGCAACTAATGAAAAACTGTTTTTT.